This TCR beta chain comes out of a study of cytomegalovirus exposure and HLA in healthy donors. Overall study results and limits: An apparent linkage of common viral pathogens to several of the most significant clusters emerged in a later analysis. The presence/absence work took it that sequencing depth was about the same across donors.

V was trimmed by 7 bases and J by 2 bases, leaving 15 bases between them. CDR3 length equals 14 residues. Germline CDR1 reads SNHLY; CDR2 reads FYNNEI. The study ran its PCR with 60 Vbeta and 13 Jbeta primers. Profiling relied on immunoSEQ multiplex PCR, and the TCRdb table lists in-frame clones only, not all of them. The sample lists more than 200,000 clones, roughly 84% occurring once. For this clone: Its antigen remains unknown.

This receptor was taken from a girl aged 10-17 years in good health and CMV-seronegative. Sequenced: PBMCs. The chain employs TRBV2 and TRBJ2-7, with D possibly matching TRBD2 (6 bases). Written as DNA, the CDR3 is TGTGCCAGCACAGACCAACCGGGGGCCTACGAGCAGTACTTC. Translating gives CASTDQPGAYEQYF. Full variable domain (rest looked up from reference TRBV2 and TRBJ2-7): EPEVTQTPSHQVTQMGQEVILRCVPISNHLYFYWYRQILGQKVEFLVSFYNNEISEKSEIFDDQFSVERPDGSNFTLKIRSTKLEDSAMYFCASTDQPGAYEQYFGPGTRLTVT.